The 28 T cell receptor beta chains below come from one sample, sequenced in a study of blood T cell repertoires in COVID-19. Produced via immunoSEQ multiplex PCR; TCRdb's table is partial and in-frame only. The sample lists roughly 57,000 clones; roughly 80% were seen once. Sequences were obtained from peripheral blood. Receptors were obtained from a man aged 55-75 years with acute or convalescent COVID-19.

V and J are TRBV7-2 and TRBJ2-3; no firm D call. This CDR3 comprises 18 residues. Trimming shortened V by 4 bases and J by 2 bases, and 22 bases separated the two germline ends. Germline assignment: CDR1 SGHTA and CDR2 FQGNSA. The chain's CDR3 is CASSSRLIGGINTDTQYF. Written as DNA, the CDR3 is TGTGCCAGCAGCTCACGACTGATTGGCGGTATAAACACAGATACGCAGTATTTT.

The chain uses TRBV18 and TRBJ1-1, with TRBD1 identical over 8 bases. Germline V CDR1 and CDR2: KGHSH, LQKENI. CDR3 length equals 16 residues. After removal of 3 bases from V and 2 bases from J, the junction contained 8 bases not matched to a gene. CDR3 sequence: CASSPSGQGLNTEAFF. In DNA form, the CDR3 reads TGTGCCAGCTCACCCTCAGGACAGGGATTAAACACTGAAGCTTTCTTT. Combining the CDR3 with reference TRBV18 and TRBJ1-1 gives the whole variable domain NAGVMQNPRHLVRRRGQEARLRCSPMKGHSHVYWYRQLPEEGLKFMVYLQKENIIDESGMPKERFSAEFPKEGPSILRIQQVVRGDSAAYFCASSPSGQGLNTEAFFGQGTRLTVV.

The chain employs TRBV27 and TRBJ1-5; unclear D gene. V was pared by 0 bases and J by 6 bases, with 6 bases between. Germline loops: CDR1 MNHEY, CDR2 SMNVEV (reference sequence). The CDR3 is made up of 13 amino acids. The CDR3 sequence: CASSLSQAQPQHF. The CDR3 DNA reads as TGTGCCAGCAGTTTATCCCAAGCTCAGCCCCAGCATTTT.

There are a few counts of this clone. The chain combines TRBV6-5 with TRBJ2-3; 8 bases fit TRBD2. The CDR3 length is 14 residues. Unmatched junction bases numbered 3, after V lost 7 bases and J lost 0 bases. From germline, CDR1 is MNHEY and CDR2 SVGAGI. This CDR3 is CASKSGGSTDTQYF. CDR3 DNA sequence: TGTGCCAGCAAAAGCGGGGGAAGCACAGATACGCAGTATTTT.

This clone was recorded once. The J gene is TRBJ1-3, the V gene TRBV18; D gene ambiguous. Germline assignment: CDR1 KGHSH and CDR2 LQKENI. The CDR3 has 14 residues. V lost 3 bases, J lost 1 base, and 7 bases lay in between. The DNA for the CDR3 is TGTGCCAGCTCACCCGCGGGTTCTGGAAACACCATATATTTT. It specifies CASSPAGSGNTIYF.

This clone was counted only a few times. The chain couples TRBV28 to TRBJ1-1; the D is unclear. Germline V lookup: CDR1 MDHEN, CDR2 SYDVKM. V lost 7 bases, J lost 1 base, and 10 bases lay in between. This CDR3 region has 13 residues. CDR3 amino acids: CASTRTPNTEAFF. The CDR3 bases are TGTGCCAGCACTCGGACTCCGAACACTGAAGCTTTCTTT. The full variable domain, rest sourced from reference TRBV28 and TRBJ1-1, is DVKVTQSSRYLVKRTGEKVFLECVQDMDHENMFWYRQDPGLGLRLIYFSYDVKMKEKGDIPEGYSVSREKKERFSLILESASTNQTSMYLCASTRTPNTEAFFGQGTRLTVV.

This clone was found a few times. The chain has TRBV18 and TRBJ1-2; possible D gene TRBD1, 5 bases. From germline, CDR1 is KGHSH and CDR2 LQKENI. The CDR3 has 16 residues. The germline V and J ends were trimmed by 3 bases and 3 bases, with 17 bases remaining between them. DNA for the CDR3: TGTGCCAGCTCACCGATAATGTTGGGGCCCTACTATGGCTACACCTTC. This sequence encodes CASSPIMLGPYYGYTF.

The chain recombines TRBV18 with TRBJ2-2; the D gene is possibly TRBD2 (6 bases). V was trimmed by 0 bases and J by 7 bases, leaving 15 bases between them. This CDR3 region has 16 residues. Germline-derived CDR1 and CDR2 are KGHSH and LQKENI. CDR3 DNA: TGTGCCAGCTCACCACCGAAGGCTAGCGTTCTCGGGGAGCTGTTTTTT. This gives the protein CASSPPKASVLGELFF.

V and J are TRBV5-4 and TRBJ1-1, with D perhaps matching TRBD1 (5 bases). In germline, CDR1 is SGHNT, CDR2 YYREEE (reference sequence). This CDR3 has 15 amino acids. Trimming cost V 0 bases and J 5 bases, with 14 bases left between them. The CDR3: CASSLGGADITEAFF. The DNA of the CDR3 is TGTGCCAGCAGCTTGGGTGGTGCGGACATTACTGAAGCTTTCTTT.

This sequence joins TRBV2 and TRBJ2-2; D uncertain. This CDR3 region has 12 residues. Germline V gene sequence: CDR1 SNHLY, CDR2 FYNNEI. V lost 2 bases and J lost 6, with 4 bases in between. CDR3: CASSEWPGELFF. CDR3 bases: TGTGCCAGCAGTGAATGGCCCGGGGAGCTGTTTTTT.

This clone was counted between two and nine times. The chain uses TRBV4-1 and TRBJ2-3; a weak D match, TRBD2 (5 bases). The CDR3 contains 19 residues. CDR1 MGHRA and CDR2 YSYEKL come from the germline V gene. Trimming took off 3 bases at V and 7 bases at J, with 29 bases between the two ends. CDR3 residues: CASSQDSFKSQRSKNTQYF. CDR3 coding DNA: TGCGCCAGCAGCCAGGACTCCTTTAAGTCCCAGCGGAGTAAGAATACGCAGTATTTT.

V usage is TRBV10-2 and J usage is TRBJ2-1; 8 bases fit TRBD1. This CDR3 region has 15 residues. The germline CDR1 and CDR2 sequences are WSHSY and SAAADI. V was pared by 2 bases and J by 7 bases, with 7 bases of the junction left unmatched. The CDR3 nucleotides are TGCGCCAGCAGTGAGGACAGGGGCTGGTTGAATGAGCAGTTCTTC. Translation gives CASSEDRGWLNEQFF.

The table lists this clone with many counts. V usage is TRBV4-1 and J usage is TRBJ1-1; D is unclear. In germline, CDR1 is MGHRA, CDR2 YSYEKL. The CDR3 has 14 amino acids. V was clipped by 3 bases and J by 3 bases, with 11 bases between them. CDR3 region: CASSHRRGDTEAFF. DNA of the CDR3: TGCGCCAGCAGCCACCGTCGGGGTGACACTGAAGCTTTCTTT.

In DNA form, the CDR3 reads TGTGCCAGCAGTATGGGCGGGGGGAACACCGGGGAGCTGTTTTTT. Translating gives CASSMGGGNTGELFF. V is TRBV6-5 and J is TRBJ2-2; 7 nucleotides agree with TRBD2. Germline CDR1 is MNHEY and CDR2 is SVGAGI. CDR3 length: 15 amino acids. V trimming: 5 bases; J trimming: 1 base; junction bases outside the gene matches: 4.

The V call is TRBV6-5, the J call TRBJ1-5; D is undetermined. V lost 7 bases and J 2 bases, leaving 12 bases between the germline ends. The germline V gene encodes CDR1 MNHEY and CDR2 SVGAGI. This CDR3 contains 14 residues. CDR3 in DNA: TGTGCCAGCAAAGAGGGTGGGGGCAATCAGCCCCAGCATTTT. It encodes CASKEGGGNQPQHF.

This chain uses TRBV5-4 with TRBJ1-1; D may be TRBD1 (6 bases). V shed 5 bases and J shed 3 bases, with 17 bases lying between them. CDR3 length: 15 amino acids. Looked up from germline, CDR1 is SGHNT and CDR2 is YYREEE (reference sequence). In DNA form, the CDR3 reads TGTGCCAGCAGTACCCCCTCGGACAGCTACACTGAAGCTTTCTTT. Residues: CASSTPSDSYTEAFF.

The gene calls are TRBV12-3 or TRBV12-4 and TRBJ1-2; possibly TRBD1 for D (6 bases). V gave up 2 bases and J gave up 4 bases, with 8 bases separating them. The CDR3 is 13 residues long. The CDR3: CASSLTGIYGYTF. CDR3 DNA sequence: TGTGCCAGCAGTTTAACAGGGATCTATGGCTACACCTTC.

This clone has a single count. The gene calls are TRBV5-4 and TRBJ2-3; 10 nucleotides match TRBD1. J was trimmed by 2 bases and V by 4 bases; bases with no gene match: 4. Looked up from germline, CDR1 is SGHNT and CDR2 is YYREEE (reference sequence). The CDR3 spans 15 residues. CDR3 DNA sequence: TGTGCCAGCAGCCGGGACAGGGGATTCACAGATACGCAGTATTTT. Residues: CASSRDRGFTDTQYF.

This clone was seen just once. The chain joins TRBV6-5 to TRBJ1-2; D remains unclear. The V end lost 8 bases, the J end lost 3 bases, and 7 bases lay between the germline ends. In germline, CDR1 is MNHEY, CDR2 SVGAGI. The CDR3 runs 11 residues. The CDR3 loop is CASQRDYGYTF. The CDR3, as DNA: TGTGCCAGCCAACGGGACTATGGCTACACCTTC.

This clone was detected only a few times. The V and J genes are TRBV19 and TRBJ2-1, with TRBD1 matching over 7 bases. Trimming cost V 5 bases and J 4 bases; bases outside gene matches: 5. The V gene's germline CDR1 is LNHDA and CDR2 SQIVND (reference sequence). The CDR3 contains 14 residues. The CDR3 region is CASSPQGSYNEQFF. The CDR3 nucleotides read TGTGCCAGTAGTCCACAGGGGTCTTACAATGAGCAGTTCTTC.

The CDR3 reads CASSLQVNTEAFF. CDR3 coding DNA: TGTGCCAGCAGTCTGCAGGTAAACACTGAAGCTTTCTTT. The gene calls are TRBV2 and TRBJ1-1; D remains ambiguous. CDR3 length equals 13 residues. The V end was cut by 5 bases, the J end by 2 bases, with 9 bases between. CDR1 is SNHLY and CDR2 is FYNNEI in the germline V gene.

This clone was detected once. The CDR3 reads CASSFPFAPPRDTEAFF. The CDR3 DNA reads as TGTGCCAGCAGTTTCCCGTTTGCACCTCCCCGGGACACTGAAGCTTTCTTT. The chain has TRBV28 and TRBJ1-1; D unclear. This CDR3 spans 17 amino acids. The V end lost 3 bases, the J end lost 3 bases, and 20 bases lay between the germline ends. Germline lookup yields CDR1 MDHEN and CDR2 SYDVKM.

This clone was counted between two and nine times. The chain employs TRBV7-9 and TRBJ1-5; 7 bases match TRBD1. Per germline, CDR1 SEHNR and CDR2 FQNEAQ (reference sequence). V lost 5 bases to trimming and J lost 5 bases; unmatched junction nucleotides: 3. The CDR3 totals 13 residues. The CDR3 DNA reads TGTGCCAGCAGCCCAGGGGGGTATCAGCCCCAGCATTTT. It yields the protein CASSPGGYQPQHF.

The CDR3 DNA follows: TGTGCCAGCTCGCTAGGACTAGCGGGGCAAGAGACCCAGTACTTC. Amino acid sequence: CASSLGLAGQETQYF. The chain carries TRBV18 and TRBJ2-5; 12 bases match TRBD2. The J segment lost 2 bases and the V segment lost 6 bases, leaving 4 bases of the junction unmatched. The CDR3 spans 15 residues. The germline V gene has CDR1 KGHSH and CDR2 LQKENI.

The genes are TRBV7-9 and TRBJ2-5; 12 bases match TRBD2. Germline V CDR1 and CDR2: SEHNR, FQNEAQ (reference sequence). The CDR3 is made up of 15 amino acids. Germline trimming cut 5 bases from V and 5 bases from J; bases unmatched to any gene: 6. CDR3 DNA sequence: TGTGCCAGCAGCCGTACCGGGACTAGCGGGGAGACCCAGTACTTC. Its translation: CASSRTGTSGETQYF.

The rearrangement links TRBV7-2 to TRBJ2-7, with D possibly TRBD2 on 5 matching bases. Trimming left V 1 base short and J 5 bases short, with 9 bases between. The germline CDR1 and CDR2 sequences are SGHTA and FQGNSA. CDR3 length equals 13 residues. The CDR3 DNA follows: TGTGCCAGCAGCTTAGGTCCGGGGAACGAGCAGTACTTC. Its protein is CASSLGPGNEQYF.

This chain uses TRBV21-1 with TRBJ1-2; TRBD1 was called by the table and not checked on the DNA. TRBV21-1 corresponds to a pseudogene. CDR3 length: 15 amino acids. CDR3 loop: CASSKWVRTGNGYTF. The CDR3 DNA follows: TGTGCCAGCAGCAAATGGGTCCGGACAGGGAATGGCTACACCTTC.

The J gene is TRBJ1-2, the V gene TRBV18; D is uncertain. The CDR3 length is 15 residues. Trimming took 1 base from V and 4 from J, leaving 13 bases between them. CDR1 and CDR2 (germline): KGHSH, LQKENI. CDR3 sequence: CASSPRSVQFYGYTF. The CDR3 nucleotides are TGTGCCAGCTCACCACGATCGGTACAGTTCTATGGCTACACCTTC.